Listed here are 21 T cell receptor beta chains from one sample, sequenced in a study of T cell repertoires in cytomegalovirus infection. TCRdb reprocessed the reads with MiXCR, giving one entry per CDR3 protein. The table records some 940,000 distinct CDR3 sequences, 31% of them present only once. For these receptors, no antigen is known. Specimen: cultured CD8+ T cells from PBMCs, collected from culture after CMV antigen stimulation. The source of these receptors is a human donor in good health (CMV status not recorded). Some clones in this sample may be carry-over from other donors' samples.

The CDR3 protein is CASSPDPSGGPGQYF. CDR3 in DNA: TGTGCCAGCAGCCCAGATCCTAGCGGGGGGCCGGGGCAGTATTTT. V usage is TRBV5-4 and J usage is TRBJ2-3; 11 positions match TRBD2. The CDR3 runs to 15 residues. The junction had 12 bases not matched to a gene; V was cut back by 4 bases and J by 11 bases. CDR1 is SGHNT, CDR2 YYREEE, per germline (reference sequence).

The rearrangement links TRBV6-6 to TRBJ1-4, with no clear D. This CDR3 region has 14 residues. Germline-derived CDR1 and CDR2 are MNHNY and SVGAGI (reference sequence). Trimming removed 2 bases at V and 8 bases at J, with 12 bases between. The CDR3 DNA reads as TGTGCCAGCAGTTACATCCGGGAGAGCGAAAAACTGTTTTTT. Protein sequence: CASSYIRESEKLFF.

V gene TRBV4-3 combines with J gene TRBJ2-3, with unresolved D. CDR1 is LGHNA, CDR2 YSLEER, per germline. The ends were cut back, 0 bases at V and 2 bases at J, with 9 bases in the middle. The CDR3 length is 15 residues. CDR3 loop: CASSQEGQFTDTQYF. In DNA form, the CDR3 reads TGCGCCAGCAGCCAAGAAGGCCAGTTCACAGATACGCAGTATTTT.

This clonotype was detected a few times. The rearrangement uses TRBV28 and TRBJ2-2, with D perhaps given as TRBD1 or TRBD2 (6 bases each). Deletions cut 5 bases from V and 3 bases from J, with 16 bases between. The CDR3 has 16 amino acids. Per the germline V gene, CDR1 is MDHEN and CDR2 is SYDVKM. The CDR3 nucleotides are TGTGCCAGCAGTCCCGTAGGGGGGCGATACACCGGGGAGCTGTTTTTT. Translation: CASSPVGGRYTGELFF.

This clonotype was counted a few times. The rearrangement links TRBV6-5 to TRBJ2-1; D remains ambiguous. Germline CDR1 MNHEY, CDR2 SVGAGI. Trimming removed 7 bases from V and 3 bases from J, with 4 bases in between. CDR3 length: 11 residues. The CDR3 sequence is CASTHYNEQFF. The CDR3 DNA reads as TGTGCCAGCACCCACTACAATGAGCAGTTCTTC.

As to this clonotype: The junction departs from germline at one end; a sequencing error may be responsible. The rearrangement links TRBV7-3 to TRBJ1-1; the D gene is possibly TRBD1 (6 bases). The CDR3 contains 15 residues. Germline CDR1 and CDR2: SGHTA and FQGTGA. The CDR3, as DNA: TGTACCAGCAGCTTCCCAGGGACGGGGGCTACTGAAGCTTTCTTT. The encoded protein is CTSSFPGTGATEAFF.

The V call is TRBV24-1, the J call TRBJ2-2; no firm D call. The CDR3 contains 14 residues. Trimming pared 4 bases from V and 6 bases from J, leaving 11 bases between. CDR1 and CDR2 (germline): KGHDR, SFDVKD. CDR3 residues: CATSDPHSAGELFF. The DNA of the CDR3 is TGTGCCACCAGTGACCCCCACAGTGCCGGGGAGCTGTTTTTT.

The V call is TRBV5-4, the J call TRBJ1-2; unclear D gene. Trimming pared 0 bases from V and 9 bases from J, leaving 12 bases between. Germline assignment: CDR1 SGHNT and CDR2 YYREEE (reference sequence). The CDR3 is 13 amino acids. The CDR3 is CASSLVSNLRYTF. The DNA for the CDR3 is TGTGCCAGCAGCTTGGTCTCCAATTTGCGCTACACCTTC.

The J gene is TRBJ2-5, the V gene TRBV9; D is possibly TRBD1 (6 bases). V was clipped by 3 bases and J by 1 base, with 10 bases between them. CDR3 length equals 14 residues. Germline V gives CDR1 SGDLS, CDR2 YYNGEE. In DNA, the CDR3 is TGTGCCAGCAGCGAGCGGACAGCCCAAGAGACCCAGTACTTC. This encodes CASSERTAQETQYF.

Regarding this clonotype: The junction and the germline gene differ at one end; a read error may be behind it. The chain joins TRBV7-9 to TRBJ2-7; TRBD2 is a possible D gene (5 bases). CDR1 and CDR2 (germline): SEHNR, FQNEAQ (reference sequence). This CDR3 spans 11 amino acids. The CDR3 loop reads CDSGIGYEQYF. For the CDR3, the DNA is TGTGACAGCGGCATCGGATACGAGCAGTACTTC.

The rearrangement joins TRBV6-5 to TRBJ2-3; D gene ambiguous. The length of the CDR3 is 16 residues. The germline gives CDR1 MNHEY, CDR2 SVGAGI. The germline V and J ends were trimmed by 2 bases and 1 base, with 13 bases remaining between them. CDR3: CASSYEESLGTDTQYF. DNA for the CDR3: TGTGCCAGCAGTTACGAAGAGTCCCTAGGCACAGATACGCAGTATTTT.

This clonotype turned up a few times. V usage is TRBV27 and J usage is TRBJ2-7; 9 nucleotides align to TRBD1. V lost 1 base, J lost 4 bases, and 17 bases stayed unmatched. The germline V gene has CDR1 MNHEY and CDR2 SMNVEV (reference sequence). The CDR3 is made up of 19 amino acids. The CDR3 reads CASSLLAPRGNRGRYEQYF. CDR3 DNA sequence: TGTGCCAGCAGTTTATTGGCCCCCCGCGGGAACAGGGGGCGATACGAGCAGTACTTC.

V is TRBV7-9 and J is TRBJ2-1; D might be TRBD2 (7 bases). Trimming removed 11 bases at V and 7 bases at J, with 18 bases between. Germline V gene data show CDR1 as SEHNR and CDR2 as FQNEAQ (reference sequence). The CDR3 spans 13 residues. DNA for the CDR3: TGTGCCGCCGGCCCGGGGGGCGGGAATGAGCAGTTCTTC. Residues: CAAGPGGGNEQFF.

This clonotype was counted at least ten times. The rearrangement links TRBV7-2 to TRBJ1-5; D remains ambiguous. V lost 2 bases and J 5 bases, leaving 4 bases between the germline ends. Germline-derived CDR1 and CDR2 are SGHTA and FQGNSA. CDR3 length: 12 amino acids. The CDR3 DNA sequence: TGTGCCAGCAGCTTATGGGATCAGCCCCAGCATTTT. This translates into CASSLWDQPQHF.

A few counts support this clonotype. The chain employs TRBV6-6 and TRBJ1-5; no reliable D call. V was shortened by 6 bases and J by 6 bases, with 12 bases between the two germline ends. The CDR3 sequence is 13 residues long. Germline V gene lookup returns CDR1 MNHNY and CDR2 SVGAGI (reference sequence). The CDR3 here is CASSNGESQPQHF. CDR3 DNA: TGTGCCAGCAGCAACGGGGAAAGTCAGCCCCAGCATTTT.

The rearrangement links TRBV4-1 to TRBJ2-1, with D perhaps being TRBD1 or TRBD2 (7 bases each). Germline V gene data show CDR1 as MGHRA and CDR2 as YSYEKL. The CDR3 is 16 residues long. Trimming stripped 2 bases from V and 9 bases from J, with 20 bases between. CDR3 loop: CASSQRGEGANLEQFF. For the CDR3, the DNA is TGCGCCAGCAGCCAAAGAGGGGAGGGGGCGAATCTTGAGCAGTTCTTC.

This chain connects TRBV25-1 to TRBJ1-1, with D unclear. The CDR3 has 14 residues. The germline V gene encodes CDR1 MGHDK and CDR2 SYGVNS. V was clipped by 0 bases and J by 0 bases, with 5 bases between them. CDR3 DNA: TGTGCCAGCAGTGAATATTGGATGAACACTGAAGCTTTCTTT. Its protein is CASSEYWMNTEAFF.

The V and J genes are TRBV29-1 and TRBJ2-3, with 7 bases lining up with TRBD1. Per germline, CDR1 SQVTM and CDR2 ANQGSEA. The CDR3 is made up of 14 amino acids. V trimming: 6 bases; J trimming: 3 bases; junction bases outside the gene matches: 9. CDR3 region: CSVSTDRETDTQYF. As DNA, the CDR3 is TGCAGCGTCTCCACCGACAGGGAAACAGATACGCAGTATTTT.

The rearrangement links TRBV14 to TRBJ2-7; weak D call: TRBD2 (6 bases). Germline V gene data show CDR1 as SGHDN and CDR2 as FVKESK. The CDR3 runs to 14 residues. The ends were cut back, 4 bases at V and 3 bases at J, with 13 bases in the middle. The CDR3 DNA reads as TGTGCCAGCAGCCTCCTAGGGGAGGTCTACGAGCAGTACTTC. Protein: CASSLLGEVYEQYF.

This clonotype was seen only a few times. The chain is built from TRBV19 and TRBJ1-3; perhaps TRBD1 as D (6 bases). Germline V gene data show CDR1 as LNHDA and CDR2 as SQIVND (reference sequence). V gave up 9 bases and J gave up 0 bases, with 21 bases separating them. The CDR3 is made up of 17 amino acids. The CDR3 region is CASLISGHSSSGNTIYF. CDR3 nucleotide sequence: TGTGCCAGCCTCATCTCGGGACATTCCTCCTCTGGAAACACCATATATTTT.

This clonotype has a single count. This chain uses TRBV12-5 with TRBJ2-3; 7 bases agree with TRBD1. The germline V gene encodes CDR1 LGHNT and CDR2 FRNRAP. The J segment lost 4 bases and the V segment lost 3 bases, leaving 13 bases of the junction unmatched. The CDR3 sequence is 17 residues long. The chain's CDR3 is CASGFSLQGIGPDTQYF. The CDR3 region has the DNA TGTGCTAGTGGTTTTTCTTTACAGGGGATTGGCCCAGATACGCAGTATTTT.